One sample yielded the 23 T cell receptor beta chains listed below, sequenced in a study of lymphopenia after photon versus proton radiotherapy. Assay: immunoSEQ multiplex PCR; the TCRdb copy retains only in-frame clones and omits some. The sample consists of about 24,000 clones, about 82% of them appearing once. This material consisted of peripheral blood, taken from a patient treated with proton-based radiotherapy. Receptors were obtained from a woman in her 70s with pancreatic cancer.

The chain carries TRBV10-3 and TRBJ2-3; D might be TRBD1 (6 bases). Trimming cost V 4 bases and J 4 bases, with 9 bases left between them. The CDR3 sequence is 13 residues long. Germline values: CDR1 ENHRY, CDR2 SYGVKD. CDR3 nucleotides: TGTGCCATCAGTGTGACAGGTTCAGATACGCAGTATTTT. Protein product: CAISVTGSDTQYF.

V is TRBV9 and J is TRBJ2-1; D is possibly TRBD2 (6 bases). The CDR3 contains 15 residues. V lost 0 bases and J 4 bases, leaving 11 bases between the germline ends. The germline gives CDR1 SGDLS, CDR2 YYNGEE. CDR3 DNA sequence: TGTGCCAGCAGCGTAGAGGCGGGACCTTACAATGAGCAGTTCTTC. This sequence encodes CASSVEAGPYNEQFF.

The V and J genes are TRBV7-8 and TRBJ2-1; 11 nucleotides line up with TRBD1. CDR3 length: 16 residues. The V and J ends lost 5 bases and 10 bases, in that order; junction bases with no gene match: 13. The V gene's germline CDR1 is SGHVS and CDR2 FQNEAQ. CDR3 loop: CASSARRTGGFREQFF. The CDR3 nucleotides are TGTGCCAGCAGCGCCAGACGGACAGGGGGCTTTCGGGAGCAGTTCTTC.

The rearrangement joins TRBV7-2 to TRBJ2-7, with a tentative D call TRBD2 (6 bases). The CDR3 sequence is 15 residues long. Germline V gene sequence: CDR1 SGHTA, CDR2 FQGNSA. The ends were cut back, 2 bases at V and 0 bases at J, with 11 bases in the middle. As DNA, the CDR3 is TGTGCCAGCAGCTTATTAGCGGCTAGCTCCTACGAGCAGTACTTC. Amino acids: CASSLLAASSYEQYF.

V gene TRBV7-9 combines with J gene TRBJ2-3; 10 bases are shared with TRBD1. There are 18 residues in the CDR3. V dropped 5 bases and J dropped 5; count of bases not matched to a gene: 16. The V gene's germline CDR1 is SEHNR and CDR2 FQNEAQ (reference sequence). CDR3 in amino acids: CASSPRGSGQGLGDTQYF. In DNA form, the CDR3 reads TGTGCCAGCAGCCCCCGGGGATCGGGACAGGGGTTAGGAGATACGCAGTATTTT.

CDR3 nucleotide sequence: TGTGCCAGCAGCTTGGCCTTTCCCCGGGGCTATAATTCACCCCTCCACTTT. Translation gives CASSLAFPRGYNSPLHF. This chain connects TRBV5-5 to TRBJ1-6; D gene ambiguous. The ends were cut back, 0 bases at V and 3 bases at J, with 13 bases in the middle. Germline assignment: CDR1 SGHKS and CDR2 YYEKEE (reference sequence). The CDR3 is made up of 17 amino acids.

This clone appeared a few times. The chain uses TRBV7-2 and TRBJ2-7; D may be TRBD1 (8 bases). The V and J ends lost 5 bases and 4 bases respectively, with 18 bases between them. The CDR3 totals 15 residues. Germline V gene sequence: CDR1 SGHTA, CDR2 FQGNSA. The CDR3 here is CASSPRTGGAYEQYF. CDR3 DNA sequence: TGTGCCAGCAGCCCAAGAACAGGGGGGGCGTACGAGCAGTACTTC.

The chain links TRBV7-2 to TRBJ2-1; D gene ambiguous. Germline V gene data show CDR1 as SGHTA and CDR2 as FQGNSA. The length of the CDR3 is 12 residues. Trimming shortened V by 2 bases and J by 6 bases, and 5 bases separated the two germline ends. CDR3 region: CASSLRSNEQFF. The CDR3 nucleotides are TGTGCCAGCAGCTTACGTAGCAATGAGCAGTTCTTC.

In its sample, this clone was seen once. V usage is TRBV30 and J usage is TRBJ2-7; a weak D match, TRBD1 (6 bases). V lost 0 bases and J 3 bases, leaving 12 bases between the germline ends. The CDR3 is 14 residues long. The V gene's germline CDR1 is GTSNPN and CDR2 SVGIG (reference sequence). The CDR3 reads CAWSVDSGVYEQYF. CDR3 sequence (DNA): TGTGCCTGGAGTGTCGACTCAGGGGTCTACGAGCAGTACTTC.

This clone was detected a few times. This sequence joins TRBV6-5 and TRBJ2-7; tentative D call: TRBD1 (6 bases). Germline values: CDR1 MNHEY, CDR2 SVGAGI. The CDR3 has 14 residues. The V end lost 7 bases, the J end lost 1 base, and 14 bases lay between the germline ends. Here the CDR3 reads CASTQGQSSYEQYF. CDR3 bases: TGTGCCAGCACCCAAGGACAGTCATCCTACGAGCAGTACTTC.

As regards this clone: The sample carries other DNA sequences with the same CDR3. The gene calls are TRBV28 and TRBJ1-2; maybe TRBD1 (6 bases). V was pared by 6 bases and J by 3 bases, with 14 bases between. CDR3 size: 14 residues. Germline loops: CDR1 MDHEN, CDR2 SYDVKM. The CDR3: CASSSTGTDYGYTF. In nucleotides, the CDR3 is TGTGCCAGCAGCTCAACAGGGACCGACTATGGCTACACCTTC.

The DNA of the CDR3 is TGTGCCAGCAGCTTCACTGACACCTACTATGGCTACACCTTC. Amino acid sequence: CASSFTDTYYGYTF. This chain uses TRBV7-2 with TRBJ1-2; D gene uncertain. This CDR3 is built from 14 residues. Between the trimmed V and J ends, which lost 3 bases and 3 bases, there was a span of 11 bases. The V gene's germline CDR1 is SGHTA and CDR2 FQGNSA.

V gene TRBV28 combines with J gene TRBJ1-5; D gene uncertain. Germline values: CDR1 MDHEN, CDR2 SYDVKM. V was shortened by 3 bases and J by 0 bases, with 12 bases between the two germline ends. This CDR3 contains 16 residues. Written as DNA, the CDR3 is TGTGCCAGCAGTTTGGAACGACATTATAGCAATCAGCCCCAGCATTTT. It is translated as CASSLERHYSNQPQHF.

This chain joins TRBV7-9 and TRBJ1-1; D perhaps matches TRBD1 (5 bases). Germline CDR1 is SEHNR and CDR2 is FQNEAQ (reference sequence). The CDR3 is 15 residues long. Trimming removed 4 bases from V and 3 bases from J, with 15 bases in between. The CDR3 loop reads CASSSNGGGHTEAFF. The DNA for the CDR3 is TGTGCCAGCAGCTCAAATGGGGGAGGGCACACTGAAGCTTTCTTT.

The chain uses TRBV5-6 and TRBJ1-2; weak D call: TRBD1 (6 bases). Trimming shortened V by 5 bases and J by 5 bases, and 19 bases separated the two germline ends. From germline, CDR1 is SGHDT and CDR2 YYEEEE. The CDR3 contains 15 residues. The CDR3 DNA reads TGTGCCAGCAGTTTAAGGACAGCCGGCGGATATGGCTACACCTTC. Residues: CASSLRTAGGYGYTF. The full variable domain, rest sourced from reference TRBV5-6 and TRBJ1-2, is DAGVTQSPTHLIKTRGQQVTLRCSPKSGHDTVSWYQQALGQGPQFIFQYYEEEERQRGNFPDRFSGHQFPNYSSELNVNALLLGDSALYLCASSLRTAGGYGYTFGSGTRLTVV.

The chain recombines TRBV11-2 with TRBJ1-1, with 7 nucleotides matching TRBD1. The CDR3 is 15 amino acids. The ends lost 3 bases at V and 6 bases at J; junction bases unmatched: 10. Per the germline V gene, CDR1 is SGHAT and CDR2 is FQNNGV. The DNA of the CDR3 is TGTGCCAGCAGCTTGATGACAGGGAAGTTGCCTGAAGCTTTCTTT. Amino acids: CASSLMTGKLPEAFF.

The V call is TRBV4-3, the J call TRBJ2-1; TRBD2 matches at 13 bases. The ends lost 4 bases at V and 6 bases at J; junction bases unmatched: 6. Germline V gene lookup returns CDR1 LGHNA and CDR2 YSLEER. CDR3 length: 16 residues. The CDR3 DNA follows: TGCGCCAGCAGCCTCACCGGGACTAGCGGGGCCAATGAGCAGTTCTTC. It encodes CASSLTGTSGANEQFF.

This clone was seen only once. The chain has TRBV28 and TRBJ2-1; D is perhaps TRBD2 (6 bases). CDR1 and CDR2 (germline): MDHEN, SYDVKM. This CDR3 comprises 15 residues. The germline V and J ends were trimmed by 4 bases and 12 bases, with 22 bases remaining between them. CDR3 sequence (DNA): TGTGCCAGCAGTTCTCGTCAACTAGCTGTGGATGGGCAGTTCTTC. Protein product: CASSSRQLAVDGQFF.

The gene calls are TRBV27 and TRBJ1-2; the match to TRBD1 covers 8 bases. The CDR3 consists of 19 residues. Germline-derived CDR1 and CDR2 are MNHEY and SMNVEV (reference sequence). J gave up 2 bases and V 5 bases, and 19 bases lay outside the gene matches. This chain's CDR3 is CASSPAPRGLEWRNYGYTF. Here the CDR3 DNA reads TGTGCCAGCAGTCCAGCCCCCAGGGGGCTAGAGTGGAGAAACTATGGCTACACCTTC.

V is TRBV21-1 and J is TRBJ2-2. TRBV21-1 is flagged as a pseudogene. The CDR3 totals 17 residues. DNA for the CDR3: TGTGCCAGCAGCATACCCCGGGGCCAATCTTACACCGGGGAGCTGTTTTTT. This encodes CASSIPRGQSYTGELFF.

In DNA, the CDR3 is TGTGCCAGCAGTTACTCGACAGGGTCTGGAAACACCATATATTTT. It encodes CASSYSTGSGNTIYF. V gene TRBV6-6 combines with J gene TRBJ1-3; 7 nucleotides match TRBD1. Germline CDR1 MNHNY, CDR2 SVGAGI (reference sequence). The CDR3 loop spans 15 amino acids. The junction had 0 bases not matched to a gene; V was cut back by 0 bases and J by 1 base.

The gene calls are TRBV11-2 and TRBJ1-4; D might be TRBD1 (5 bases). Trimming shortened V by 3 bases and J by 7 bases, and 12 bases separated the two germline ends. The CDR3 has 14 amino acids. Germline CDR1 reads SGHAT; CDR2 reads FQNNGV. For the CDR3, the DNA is TGTGCCAGCAGCTTCGGGACTAGAGGTGAAAAACTGTTTTTT. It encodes CASSFGTRGEKLFF.

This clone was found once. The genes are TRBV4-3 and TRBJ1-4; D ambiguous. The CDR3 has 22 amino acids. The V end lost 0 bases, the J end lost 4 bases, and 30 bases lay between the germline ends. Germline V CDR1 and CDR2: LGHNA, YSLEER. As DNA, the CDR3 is TGCGCCAGCAGCCAAGAGAGCGGTTTAGGGCCTCTAAACCTACCATATAATGAAAAACTGTTTTTT. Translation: CASSQESGLGPLNLPYNEKLFF.